This T cell receptor (beta chain) was profiled in a study of blood T cell repertoires in COVID-19. With 5 bases removed from V and 4 bases from J, the gap between germline ends came to 12 bases. Germline loops: CDR1 SGHTA, CDR2 FQGTGA. The CDR3 contains 14 residues. In the source study's methods: From reference gene primer amplification, estimates of nucleated cell counts were derived. Only in-frame clones appear in the TCRdb table, and some are missing; sequencing was by immunoSEQ multiplex PCR. V and J calls and clone size are those listed in that table; D and trimming were worked out from the DNA. The table shows 120,000 or so clones, with around 87% occurring only once.

Specimen: peripheral blood. The clonotype comes from a woman aged 60-70 years with acute or convalescent COVID-19. The J gene is TRBJ1-3, the V gene TRBV7-3; no reliable D call. The CDR3 DNA reads as TGTGCCAGCAGCCTGGGCCGTGGGGGAAACACCATATATTTT. It translates to CASSLGRGGNTIYF.